This TCR beta chain was recorded in a study of shared clonotypes between healthy human individuals. On the study more broadly: Each donor's CD8 memory used one plate, CD8 naive two, each CD4 subset three. General study results and limits: It was only blood that was sampled, and tissue repertoires likely differ.

Germline CDR1 is LGHNA and CDR2 is YNFKEQ. The ends were cut back, 1 base at V and 0 bases at J, with 4 bases in the middle. This CDR3 comprises 13 residues. Measured with immunoSEQ multiplex PCR; TCRdb has only the in-frame clones, and not every one. The sample lists fewer than 3 million clones, around 92% occurring once. Negatively enriched CD4+ T cells were divided by CD45RA into naive and memory. As concerns this clone: Its antigen is undetermined.

The source is a man between 18 and 35 years old in good health. Some clones in this sample may be carry-over from other donors' samples. Specimen: naive CD4+ T cells from PBMCs. As for subset: CD45RA+ positively selected. This chain links TRBV4-2 with TRBJ2-7; D is undetermined. CDR3 loop: CASSQGSSYEQYF. The CDR3 DNA reads as TGTGCCAGCAGCCAAGGGTCCTCCTACGAGCAGTACTTC.